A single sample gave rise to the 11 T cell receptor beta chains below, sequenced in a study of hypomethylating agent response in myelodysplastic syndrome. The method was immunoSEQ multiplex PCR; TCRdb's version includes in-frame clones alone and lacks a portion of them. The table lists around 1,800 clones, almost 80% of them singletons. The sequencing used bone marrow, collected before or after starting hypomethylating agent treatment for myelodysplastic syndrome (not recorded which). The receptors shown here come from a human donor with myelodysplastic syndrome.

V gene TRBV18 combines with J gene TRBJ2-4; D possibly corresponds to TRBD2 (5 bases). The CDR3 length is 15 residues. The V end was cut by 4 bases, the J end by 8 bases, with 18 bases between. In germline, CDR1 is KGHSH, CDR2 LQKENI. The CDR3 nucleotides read TGTGCCAGCTCACAGTCAGTCACACCCGGGGACATTCAGTACTTC. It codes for CASSQSVTPGDIQYF.

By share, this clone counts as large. CDR3 loop: CASSLGSYEQYF. CDR3 sequence (DNA): TGTGCCAGCAGCTTAGGCTCGTACGAGCAGTACTTC. The chain joins TRBV11-3 to TRBJ2-7; D is undetermined. V was shortened by 1 base and J by 4 bases, with 5 bases between the two germline ends. This CDR3 region has 12 residues. Germline assignment: CDR1 SGHNT and CDR2 YENEEA.

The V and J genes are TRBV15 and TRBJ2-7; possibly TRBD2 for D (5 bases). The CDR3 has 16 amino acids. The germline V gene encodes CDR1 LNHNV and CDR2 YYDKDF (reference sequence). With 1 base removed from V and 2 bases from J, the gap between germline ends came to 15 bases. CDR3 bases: TGTGCCACCAGCAGAGCTTCCGGGATCATCACCTACGAGCAGTACTTC. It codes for CATSRASGIITYEQYF.

CDR3 sequence (DNA): TGCAGCGTCCGACAGACCTTAGCCAAAAACATTCAGTACTTC. Protein: CSVRQTLAKNIQYF. The chain has TRBV29-1 and TRBJ2-4; tentatively, D is TRBD1 (5 bases). Trimming took 6 bases from V and 0 from J, leaving 12 bases between them. The CDR3 has 14 residues. Germline V gene sequence: CDR1 SQVTM, CDR2 ANQGSEA.

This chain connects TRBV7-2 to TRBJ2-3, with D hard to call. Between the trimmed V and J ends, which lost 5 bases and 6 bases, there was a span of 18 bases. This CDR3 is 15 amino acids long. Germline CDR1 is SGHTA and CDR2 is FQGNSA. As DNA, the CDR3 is TGTGCCAGCAGCCCCTTCCCCCGAGGAAGGGATACGCAGTATTTT. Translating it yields CASSPFPRGRDTQYF.

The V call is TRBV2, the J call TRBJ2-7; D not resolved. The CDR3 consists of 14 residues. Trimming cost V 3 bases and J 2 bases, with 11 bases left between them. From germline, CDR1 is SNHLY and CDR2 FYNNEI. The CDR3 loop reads CASSDSRQTYEQYF. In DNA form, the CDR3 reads TGTGCCAGCAGTGATTCGCGTCAGACCTACGAGCAGTACTTC.

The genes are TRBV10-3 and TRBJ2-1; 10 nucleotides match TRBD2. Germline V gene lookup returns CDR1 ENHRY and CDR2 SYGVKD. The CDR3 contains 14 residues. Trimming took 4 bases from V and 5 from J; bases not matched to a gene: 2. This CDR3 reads CAISGSGGNNEQFF. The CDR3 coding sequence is TGTGCCATCAGTGGTAGCGGGGGGAACAATGAGCAGTTCTTC.

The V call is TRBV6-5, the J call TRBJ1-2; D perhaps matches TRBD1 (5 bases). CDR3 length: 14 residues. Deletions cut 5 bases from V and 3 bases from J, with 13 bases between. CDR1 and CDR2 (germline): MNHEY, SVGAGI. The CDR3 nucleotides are TGTGCCAGCAGTACCCCTGGCAGGGACTATGGCTACACCTTC. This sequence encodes CASSTPGRDYGYTF.

The CDR3 protein is CASSSAGNTEAFF. CDR3 in DNA: TGTGCCAGCAGCTCGGCAGGGAACACTGAAGCTTTCTTT. This chain joins TRBV7-2 and TRBJ1-1; D gene ambiguous. Per germline, CDR1 SGHTA and CDR2 FQGNSA. The CDR3 loop spans 13 amino acids. The germline V and J ends were trimmed by 4 bases and 1 base, with 7 bases remaining between them. The full variable domain, completed using reference TRBV7-2 and TRBJ1-1, is GAGVSQSPSNKVTEKGKDVELRCDPISGHTALYWYRQSLGQGLEFLIYFQGNSAPDKSGLPSDRFSAERTGGSVSTLTIQRTQQEDSAVYLCASSSAGNTEAFFGQGTRLTVV.

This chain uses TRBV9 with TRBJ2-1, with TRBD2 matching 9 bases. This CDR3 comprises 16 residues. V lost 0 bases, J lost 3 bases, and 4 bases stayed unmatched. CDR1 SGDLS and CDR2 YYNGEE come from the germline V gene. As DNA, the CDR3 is TGTGCCAGCAGCGTAGGCGGTAGCGGGGGCTACAATGAGCAGTTCTTC. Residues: CASSVGGSGGYNEQFF.

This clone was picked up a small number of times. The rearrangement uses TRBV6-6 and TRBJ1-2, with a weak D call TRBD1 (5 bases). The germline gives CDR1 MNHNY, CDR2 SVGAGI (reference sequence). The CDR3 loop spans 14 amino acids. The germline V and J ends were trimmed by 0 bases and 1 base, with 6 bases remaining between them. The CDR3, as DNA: TGTGCCAGCAGTTACTCCGGGGGTAACTATGGCTACACCTTC. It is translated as CASSYSGGNYGYTF.